This TCR beta chain was identified in a study of beta chain features in type 1 diabetes. Points from the study as a whole: For Type 1 diabetes patients, all four CD4+ subsets carried TCRB CDR3s that were moderately but significantly shorter. Relative to healthy donors, patients appeared to have naive, central memory and Treg TCRB repertoires that were more similar.

Isolated RNA was reverse transcribed in full, so expressed TCRB transcripts were sequenced. TCRdb's copy holds only in-frame clones and misses some; the assay was immunoSEQ multiplex PCR. The profile covers under 350,000 clones, with roughly an eighth appearing a single time and about 0.016% taken by the ten largest. Sorting that relied on CD45RO/CCR7/CD25/CD127/CD95/CD27 yielded CD4+ naive, central memory, regulatory and stem cell-like memory cells. Each sorted fraction was over 95% pure. This clone was picked up a small number of times. Its antigen is undetermined. CDR1 and CDR2 (germline): SGHAT, FQNNGV. The CDR3 covers 13 residues. Trimming pared 0 bases from V and 4 bases from J, leaving 4 bases between.

Sequencing input: naive CD4+ T cells from blood. V gene TRBV11-2 combines with J gene TRBJ2-1; no definite D call. The TCR comes from a man in his thirties or forties with type 1 diabetes. Here the CDR3 DNA reads TGTGCCAGCAGCTTAGATATGTACAATGAGCAGTTCTTC. It yields the protein CASSLDMYNEQFF.